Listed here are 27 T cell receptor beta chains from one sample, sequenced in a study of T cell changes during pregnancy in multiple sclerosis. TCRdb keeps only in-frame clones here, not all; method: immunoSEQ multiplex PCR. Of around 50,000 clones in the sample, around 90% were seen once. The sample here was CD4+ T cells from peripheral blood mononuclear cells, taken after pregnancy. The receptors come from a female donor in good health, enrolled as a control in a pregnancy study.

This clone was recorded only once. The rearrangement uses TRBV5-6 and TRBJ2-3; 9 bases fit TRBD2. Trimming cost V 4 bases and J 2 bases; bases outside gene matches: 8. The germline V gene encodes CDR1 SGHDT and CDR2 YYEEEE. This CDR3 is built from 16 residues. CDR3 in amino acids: CASSAGAGGPTDTQYF. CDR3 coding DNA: TGTGCCAGCAGCGCCGGTGCGGGGGGGCCCACAGATACGCAGTATTTT.

The CDR3 reads CASSLVFQGASDYEQYF. The CDR3 region has the DNA TGCGCCAGCAGCTTGGTTTTCCAGGGGGCTTCTGACTACGAGCAGTACTTC. The rearrangement uses TRBV5-1 and TRBJ2-7, with 8 nucleotides matching TRBD1. V dropped 0 bases and J dropped 3; count of bases not matched to a gene: 11. Germline V gives CDR1 SGHRS, CDR2 YFSETQ. The CDR3 contains 17 residues.

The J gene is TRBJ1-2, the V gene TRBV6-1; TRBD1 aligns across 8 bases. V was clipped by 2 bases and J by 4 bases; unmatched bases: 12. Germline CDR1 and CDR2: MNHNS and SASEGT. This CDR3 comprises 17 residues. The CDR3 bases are TGTGCCAGCAGTGAAAGGACAGGGTTTTATACTGGCTATGGCTACACCTTC. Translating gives CASSERTGFYTGYGYTF.

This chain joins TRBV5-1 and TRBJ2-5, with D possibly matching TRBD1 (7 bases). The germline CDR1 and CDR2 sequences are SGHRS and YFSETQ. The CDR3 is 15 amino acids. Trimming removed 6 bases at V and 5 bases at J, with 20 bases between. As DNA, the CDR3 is TGCGCCAGCAACTTAGGGGGCGCGGGGTTGGAGACCCAGTACTTC. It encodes CASNLGGAGLETQYF.

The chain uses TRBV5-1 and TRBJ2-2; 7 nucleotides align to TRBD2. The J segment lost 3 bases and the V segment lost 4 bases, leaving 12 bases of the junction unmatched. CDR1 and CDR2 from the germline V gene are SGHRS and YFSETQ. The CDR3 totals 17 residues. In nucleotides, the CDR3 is TGCGCCAGCAGCCCCGTACCTCTACTAGCGTACACCGGGGAGCTGTTTTTT. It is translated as CASSPVPLLAYTGELFF.

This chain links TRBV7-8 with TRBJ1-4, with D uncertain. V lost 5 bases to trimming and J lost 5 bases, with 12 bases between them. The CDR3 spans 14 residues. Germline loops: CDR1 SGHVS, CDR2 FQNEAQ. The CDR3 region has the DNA TGTGCCAGCAGCCTTCTGGCCGTAAATGAAAAACTGTTTTTT. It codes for CASSLLAVNEKLFF.

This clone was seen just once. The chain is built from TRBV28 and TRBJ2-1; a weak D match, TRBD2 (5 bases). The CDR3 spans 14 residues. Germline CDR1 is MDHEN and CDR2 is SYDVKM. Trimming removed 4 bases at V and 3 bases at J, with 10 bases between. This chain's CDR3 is CASSSPLGYNEQFF. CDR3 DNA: TGTGCCAGCAGTTCTCCACTAGGCTACAATGAGCAGTTCTTC.

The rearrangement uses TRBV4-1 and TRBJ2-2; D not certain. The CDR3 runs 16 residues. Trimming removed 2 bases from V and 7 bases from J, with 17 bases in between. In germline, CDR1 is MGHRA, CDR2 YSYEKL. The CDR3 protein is CASSQPISWSGGELFF. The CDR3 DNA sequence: TGCGCCAGCAGCCAACCGATTAGCTGGTCTGGCGGGGAGCTGTTTTTT.

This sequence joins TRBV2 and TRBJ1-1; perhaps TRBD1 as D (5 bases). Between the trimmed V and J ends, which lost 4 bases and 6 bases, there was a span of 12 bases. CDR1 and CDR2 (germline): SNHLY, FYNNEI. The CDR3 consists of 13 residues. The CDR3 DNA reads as TGTGCCAGCAGTGTTCAGCAGGGCGCTGAAGCTTTCTTT. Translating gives CASSVQQGAEAFF.

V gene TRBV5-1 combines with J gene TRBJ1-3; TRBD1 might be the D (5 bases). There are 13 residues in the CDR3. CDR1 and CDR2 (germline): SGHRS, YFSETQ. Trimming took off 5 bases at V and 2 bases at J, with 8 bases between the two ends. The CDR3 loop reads CASSPGTGNTIYF. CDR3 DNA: TGCGCCAGCAGTCCAGGGACTGGAAACACCATATATTTT.

The CDR3 loop reads CASTSGGGVNTEAFF. The CDR3 coding sequence is TGTGCCAGCACCTCGGGGGGTGGCGTGAACACTGAAGCTTTCTTT. V gene TRBV28 combines with J gene TRBJ1-1, with D tentatively TRBD1 (5 bases). The CDR3 runs to 15 residues. CDR1 and CDR2 from the germline V gene are MDHEN and SYDVKM. V was pared by 7 bases and J by 0 bases, with 15 bases between.

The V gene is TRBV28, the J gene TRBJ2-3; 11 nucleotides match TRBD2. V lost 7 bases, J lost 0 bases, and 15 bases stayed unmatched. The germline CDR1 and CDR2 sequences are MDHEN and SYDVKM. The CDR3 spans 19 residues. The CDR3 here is CASTPPSETSGTSTDTQYF. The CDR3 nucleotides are TGTGCCAGCACCCCTCCTTCAGAGACTAGCGGGACTAGCACAGATACGCAGTATTTT.

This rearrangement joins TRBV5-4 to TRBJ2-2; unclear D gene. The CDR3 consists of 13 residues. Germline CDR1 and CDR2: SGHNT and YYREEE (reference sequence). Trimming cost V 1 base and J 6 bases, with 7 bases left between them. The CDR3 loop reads CASSLPGAGELFF. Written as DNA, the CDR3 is TGTGCCAGCAGCTTGCCAGGCGCCGGGGAGCTGTTTTTT.

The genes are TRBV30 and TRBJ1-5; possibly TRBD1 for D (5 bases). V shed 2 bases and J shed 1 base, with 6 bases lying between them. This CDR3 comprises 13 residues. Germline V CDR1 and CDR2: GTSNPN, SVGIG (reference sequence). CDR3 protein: CAWSWGSNQPQHF. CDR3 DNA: TGTGCCTGGAGTTGGGGCAGCAATCAGCCCCAGCATTTT.

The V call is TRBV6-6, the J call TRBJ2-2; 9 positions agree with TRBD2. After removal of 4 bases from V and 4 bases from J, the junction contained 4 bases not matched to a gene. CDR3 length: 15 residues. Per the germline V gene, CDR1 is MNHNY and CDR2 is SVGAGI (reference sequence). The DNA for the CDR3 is TGTGCCAGCAGTTTGGGACTAGCAGTCACCGGGGAGCTGTTTTTT. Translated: CASSLGLAVTGELFF.

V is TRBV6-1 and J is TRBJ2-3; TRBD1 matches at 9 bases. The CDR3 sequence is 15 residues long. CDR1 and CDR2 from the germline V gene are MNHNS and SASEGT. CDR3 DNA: TGTGTTCACTCAGACCGGGACAGGGCGGCAGATACGCAGTATTTT. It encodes CVHSDRDRAADTQYF.

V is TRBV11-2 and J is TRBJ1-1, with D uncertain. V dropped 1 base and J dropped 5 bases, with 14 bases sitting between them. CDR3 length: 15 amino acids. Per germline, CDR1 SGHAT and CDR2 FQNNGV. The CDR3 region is CASSLGLGVGTEAFF. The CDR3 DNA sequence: TGTGCCAGCAGCTTAGGTCTGGGAGTGGGGACTGAAGCTTTCTTT.

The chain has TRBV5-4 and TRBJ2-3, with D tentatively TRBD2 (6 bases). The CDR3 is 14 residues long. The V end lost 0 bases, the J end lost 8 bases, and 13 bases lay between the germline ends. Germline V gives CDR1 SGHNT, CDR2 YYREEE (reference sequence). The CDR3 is CASSLALAEGTQYF. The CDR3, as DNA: TGTGCCAGCAGCTTGGCCTTAGCGGAGGGTACGCAGTATTTT.

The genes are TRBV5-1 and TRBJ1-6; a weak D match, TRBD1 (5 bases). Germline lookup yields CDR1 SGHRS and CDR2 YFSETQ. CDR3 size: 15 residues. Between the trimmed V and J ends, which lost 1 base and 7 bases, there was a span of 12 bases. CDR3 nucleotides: TGCGCCAGCAGCTTGTTGACAGTCATCAATTCACCCCTCCACTTT. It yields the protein CASSLLTVINSPLHF.

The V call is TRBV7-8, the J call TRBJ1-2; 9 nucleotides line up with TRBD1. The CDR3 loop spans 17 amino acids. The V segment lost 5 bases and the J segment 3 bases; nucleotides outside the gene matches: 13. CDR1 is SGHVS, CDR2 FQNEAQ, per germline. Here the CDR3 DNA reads TGTGCCAGCAGCAACCGGGACAGGGCTACTGTAGACTATGGCTACACCTTC. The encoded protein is CASSNRDRATVDYGYTF.

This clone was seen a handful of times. The CDR3 coding sequence is TGTGCCAGCTCACCACCAAACATACAGAACACTGAAGCTTTCTTT. This translates into CASSPPNIQNTEAFF. V and J are TRBV18 and TRBJ1-1; D is unclear. Per germline, CDR1 KGHSH and CDR2 LQKENI. Trimming shortened V by 0 bases and J by 1 base, and 9 bases separated the two germline ends. The CDR3 consists of 15 residues.

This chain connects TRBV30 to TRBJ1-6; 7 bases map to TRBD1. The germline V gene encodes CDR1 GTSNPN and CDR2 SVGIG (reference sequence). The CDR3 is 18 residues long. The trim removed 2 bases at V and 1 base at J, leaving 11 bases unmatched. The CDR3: CAWSPWKGAVSYNSPLHF. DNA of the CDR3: TGTGCCTGGAGTCCCTGGAAGGGGGCTGTGTCCTATAATTCACCCCTCCACTTT.

CDR3 coding DNA: TGTGCCAGCAGCTTGCCGGGGAAGGAGACCCAGTACTTC. Residues: CASSLPGKETQYF. The chain couples TRBV5-5 to TRBJ2-5; D is perhaps TRBD2 (5 bases). CDR3 length equals 13 residues. Trimming pared 1 base from V and 5 bases from J, leaving 9 bases between. CDR1 and CDR2 (germline): SGHKS, YYEKEE (reference sequence).

CDR3 in DNA: TGTGCCAGCCGGGGAGGACAGGTATCCTACGAGCAGTACTTC. This translates into CASRGGQVSYEQYF. The chain recombines TRBV28 with TRBJ2-7; possibly TRBD1 for D (7 bases). Trimming left V 8 bases short and J 1 base short, with 15 bases between. Germline lookup yields CDR1 MDHEN and CDR2 SYDVKM. The CDR3 has 14 residues.

This CDR3 is CASSFPPQGAPKMEAFF. As DNA, the CDR3 is TGTGCCAGCAGCTTTCCACCCCAAGGGGCCCCGAAAATGGAAGCTTTCTTT. This chain connects TRBV11-2 to TRBJ1-1; possible D gene TRBD1, 5 bases. V was pared by 3 bases and J by 8 bases, with 25 bases between. Germline V gives CDR1 SGHAT, CDR2 FQNNGV. The CDR3 contains 17 residues. The full variable domain, its missing parts supplied by reference TRBV11-2 and TRBJ1-1, is EAGVAQSPRYKIIEKRQSVAFWCNPISGHATLYWYQQILGQGPKLLIQFQNNGVVDDSQLPKDRFSAERLKGVDSTLKIQPAKLEDSAVYLCASSFPPQGAPKMEAFFGQGTRLTVV.

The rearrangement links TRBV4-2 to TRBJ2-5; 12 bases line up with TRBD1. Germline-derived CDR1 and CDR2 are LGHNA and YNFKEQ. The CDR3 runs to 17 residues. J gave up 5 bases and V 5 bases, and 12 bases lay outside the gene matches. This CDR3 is CASSLGGTGGGVETQYF. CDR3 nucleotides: TGTGCCAGCAGCTTAGGAGGGACAGGGGGCGGGGTGGAGACCCAGTACTTC.

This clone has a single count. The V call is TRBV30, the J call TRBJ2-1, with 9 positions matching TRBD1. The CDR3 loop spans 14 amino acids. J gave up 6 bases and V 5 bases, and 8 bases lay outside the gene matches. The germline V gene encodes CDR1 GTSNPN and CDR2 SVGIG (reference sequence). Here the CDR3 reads CAWGDRVVANEQFF. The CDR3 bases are TGTGCCTGGGGGGACAGGGTGGTGGCCAATGAGCAGTTCTTC. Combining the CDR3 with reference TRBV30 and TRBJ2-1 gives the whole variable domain SQTIHQWPATLVQPVGSPLSLECTVEGTSNPNLYWYRQAAGRGLQLLFYSVGIGQISSEVPQNLSASRPQDRQFILSSKKLLLSDSGFYLCAWGDRVVANEQFFGPGTRLTVL.